This TCR beta chain was obtained from a study of blood T cells in healthy people across ages. Study-wide results and limits: Estimates based on one million T cells were treated as lower bounds. While age rose, TCR beta diversity per million T cells dropped in a roughly linear way.

V lost 2 bases, J lost 5 bases, and 12 bases lay in between. The length of the CDR3 is 14 residues. Germline V gives CDR1 ENHRY, CDR2 SYGVKD. A second PCR, run for roughly 7 to 12 cycles, used a sample-barcoded 5' primer plus a J-beta primer mix. Each single sample gave us at least 3 million CDR3-containing paired-end reads. TCRdb itself ran the 5' RACE reads through MiXCR, one entry per CDR3 protein. The sample contains under 750,000 distinct CDR3 sequences, around 48% of which appear only once. This clonotype has ten or more counts. Its antigen is unidentified. The receptor was derived from an elderly man in good health. This rearrangement joins TRBV10-3 to TRBJ1-2; a possible D gene is TRBD1 (6 bases). The sample comprised blood. As DNA, the CDR3 is TGTGCCATCAGTGAGACCGGGACACATTATGGCTACACCTTC. Protein: CAISETGTHYGYTF.